These T cell receptor beta chains were read from a single sample in a study of early T cells in non-severe SARS-CoV-2 infection. TCRdb re-analysed the 5' RACE reads in MiXCR, keeping a single row per CDR3 protein. The table records some 91,000 distinct CDR3 sequences, around 13% of them present only once. Sequenced: whole blood. These receptors were obtained from an adult who was a healthcare worker with PCR-confirmed SARS-CoV-2 infection or an uninfected control (not recorded which). Each CDR3 is given with its conserved first and last residue. A D gene is named only where the DNA matches it firmly. Clone size, where shown, is once, few, many, or a class for clones that have expanded.

j_call v_call clone_size d_call cdr3_nt cdr3_aa
TRBJ2-2 TRBV29-1 many - TGCAGCGTTGTAGATGCGAACACCGGGGAGCTGTTTTTT CSVVDANTGELFF
TRBJ2-1 TRBV29-1 few - TGCAGCGTTGAAGGACAGGAGGCCTACAATGAGCAGTTCTTC CSVEGQEAYNEQFF
TRBJ1-1 TRBV12-3/TRBV12-4 many TRBD1 TGTGCCAGCAGAGCAATGACAGGGGACACTGAAGCTTTCTTT CASRAMTGDTEAFF
TRBJ2-1 TRBV27 many - TGTGCCAGCAGTCCGACTAACGGGAATGAGCAGTTCTTC CASSPTNGNEQFF
TRBJ1-2 TRBV5-1 many - TGCGCCAGCAGCTACTCAGGGGAGCCTGATGGCTACACCTTC CASSYSGEPDGYTF
TRBJ1-4 TRBV28 few - TGTGCCAGCAGTTTTTGGGGGGCTCAGGATGAAAAACTGTTTTTT CASSFWGAQDEKLFF
TRBJ2-7 TRBV6-6 few TRBD2 TGTGCCAGCATCGGCGGACCGGGGCGGACTAGCGCCTCCTACGAGCAGTACTTC CASIGGPGRTSASYEQYF
TRBJ2-1 TRBV19 many - TGTGCCAGTAGTATCGAACTCCGCTCCTACAATGAGCAGTTCTTC CASSIELRSYNEQFF
TRBJ2-4 TRBV20-1 - TRBD2 TGCAGTGCTAGTCTGTCGGGGGGGTTTTCGAACATTCAGTACTTC CSASLSGGFSNIQYF
TRBJ2-5 TRBV12-2 - - TGTGCAAGTCGCTTAGAAGTGGCGGGGGAAGAGACCCAGTACTTC CASRLEVAGEETQYF
TRBJ2-5 TRBV11-2 - - TGTGCCAGCAGCCGAGGACCGGGAAAGGGGATGGAGACCCAGTACTTC CASSRGPGKGMETQYF
TRBJ2-1 TRBV12-3/TRBV12-4 many - TGTGCCAGCAGTTTAGTTGGAGGCTACAATGAGCAGTTCTTC CASSLVGGYNEQFF
TRBJ2-3 TRBV28 - TRBD1 TGTGCCAGCAGTCGGAACCCCCGGGACAGGGAGTATTTT CASSRNPRDREYF
TRBJ2-7 TRBV18 few TRBD1 TGTGCCAGCTCACCCTCCAGACAGGGCAACGAGCAGTACTTC CASSPSRQGNEQYF
TRBJ2-5 TRBV11-2 many - TGTGCCAGCAGCTTCCCTACAGAGCAAAAAGAGACCCAGTACTTC CASSFPTEQKETQYF
TRBJ2-7 TRBV12-3/TRBV12-4 many TRBD1 TGTGCCAGCAGTTCAGGGGGCGAGCAGTACTTC CASSSGGEQYF
TRBJ1-1 TRBV27 many - TGTGCCAGCAGGCCAAGTGGGGCGACTGAAGCTTTCTTT CASRPSGATEAFF
TRBJ1-1 TRBV29-1 - - TGCAGCGCGACCAGAGGGGGAAGCACTGAAGCTTTCTTT CSATRGGSTEAFF
TRBJ1-1 TRBV9 many - TGTGCCAGCAGCGTCACGGGGAACACTGAAGTTTTCTTT CASSVTGNTEVFF
TRBJ2-3 TRBV7-6 - TRBD1 TGTGCCAGCAGCTTAGCGGTGGGACAGGGGCAGTATTTT CASSLAVGQGQYF
TRBJ2-4 TRBV4-1 - - TGCGCCAGCAGCCAAGATATTCCCAGAACAGGGAACAAAAACATTCAGTACTTC CASSQDIPRTGNKNIQYF
TRBJ2-1 TRBV20-1 many TRBD1 TGCAGTGCTAGAGATGACAGGGGATCCTACAATGAGCAGTTCTTC CSARDDRGSYNEQFF
TRBJ2-3 TRBV7-9 many - TGTGCCAGCAGCTTTGTAGGGACAGATACGCAGTATTTT CASSFVGTDTQYF
TRBJ1-1 TRBV5-1 - - TGCGCCAGTTCCCGGGCGGGGATTGGCTTGAACACTGAAGCTTTCTTT CASSRAGIGLNTEAFF
TRBJ2-7 TRBV3-1 few TRBD1 TGTGCCAGCAGCCAAGGAACGGGACAGGGGAGAGAGCAGTACTTC CASSQGTGQGREQYF
TRBJ1-6 TRBV27 many - TGTGCCAGCAGTTTTGAGGGGGGCCGTCTCCACTTT CASSFEGGRLHF
TRBJ2-6 TRBV4-3 many - TGCGCCAGCAGCCAAGATAGGGGTGCCCCCAACGTCCTGACTTTC CASSQDRGAPNVLTF
TRBJ1-4 TRBV7-2 few TRBD1 TGTGCCAGCAGCTACAGGGGAGGAACTAATGAAAAACTGTTTTTT CASSYRGGTNEKLFF
TRBJ2-7 TRBV28 many - TGTGCCAGCAGCCGCCCATCCGTCTCCTACGAGCAGTACTTC CASSRPSVSYEQYF
TRBJ1-3 TRBV28 - - TGTGCCAGCAGACTTGGAGCGTCAGGTACTGAAAACACCATATATTTT CASRLGASGTENTIYF
TRBJ2-2 TRBV28 - - TGTGCCAGCAGTTTCGGAGGATTCGGGGAGCTGTTTTTT CASSFGGFGELFF
TRBJ1-4 TRBV9 - - TGTGCCAGCAGCCCCCGTGGGGGGACCTTGAATGAAAAACTGTTTTTT CASSPRGGTLNEKLFF
TRBJ1-1 TRBV21-1 many - TGTGCCAGCAGCAACGGCAGAGGAACTGAAGCTTTCTTT CASSNGRGTEAFF
TRBJ2-2 TRBV20-1 many - TGCAGTGCTAGTCCGCCGCGGAACACCGGGGAGCTGTTTTTT CSASPPRNTGELFF
TRBJ2-1 TRBV24-1 - TRBD2 TGTGCCACCAGTGATTTGCCCCAGCGGGGGTTATACAATGAGCAGTTCTTC CATSDLPQRGLYNEQFF
TRBJ1-6 TRBV6-1 few - TGTGCCAGCAGTGAACAGGACAGCTCCTATAATTCACCCCTCCACTTT CASSEQDSSYNSPLHF
TRBJ1-6 TRBV14 few TRBD1 TGTGCCAGCAGCCAAGGGGCCAGGGGGAATTCACCCCTCCACTTT CASSQGARGNSPLHF
TRBJ2-3 TRBV5-4 - TRBD1 TGTGCCAGCAGCGGGGGATACAGGGGGACCACAGATACGCAGTATTTT CASSGGYRGTTDTQYF
TRBJ1-3 TRBV7-7 many - TGTGCTAGCAGCTTGGGCGCTTCAGGCTCTGGAAACACCATATATTTT CASSLGASGSGNTIYF
TRBJ1-1 TRBV5-1 few TRBD1 TGCGCCAGCAGCTCGCCTCGGACAGGGGGCTCTGTCACTGAAGCTTTCTTT CASSSPRTGGSVTEAFF
TRBJ1-1 TRBV7-3 many TRBD1 TGTGCCAGCAGCTCAAACAGGGGAGGGAACACTGAAGCTTTCTTT CASSSNRGGNTEAFF
TRBJ2-1 TRBV7-2 few - TGTGCCAGCAGCTTACAGTCCTACAATGAGCAGTTCTTC CASSLQSYNEQFF
TRBJ2-3 TRBV12-3/TRBV12-4 - TRBD2 TGTGCCAGCAGTTTAGTTAGCGGGGGAGGCACAGATACGCAGTATTTT CASSLVSGGGTDTQYF
TRBJ2-2 TRBV27 - - TGTGCCAGCAGTCCCCGGTTGAGGTCAGGGAGGAGGTTCGGGGAGCTGTTTTTT CASSPRLRSGRRFGELFF
TRBJ2-5 TRBV10-3 many - TGTGCCATCAGTGAGGGTGAGACCCAGTACTTC CAISEGETQYF
TRBJ1-6 TRBV19 - - TGTGCCAGTAGGCCGAGGGACGGCGATAATTCACCCCTCCACTTT CASRPRDGDNSPLHF
TRBJ2-7 TRBV11-2 few - TGTGCCAGCAGCCTCCGGGACCGAAGCTCTATGGGGCAGTACTTC CASSLRDRSSMGQYF
TRBJ2-5 TRBV4-1 - TRBD1 TGCGCCAGCAGCCCTAACCGACAGGGGTGGGGAAGGACCCAGTACTTC CASSPNRQGWGRTQYF